This note documents a single T cell receptor beta chain sequence. The antigen is undetermined. This CDR3 comprises 15 residues. The V and J ends lost 4 bases and 3 bases, in that order; junction bases with no gene match: 6. Germline loops: CDR1 LNHNV, CDR2 YYDKDF (reference sequence). PCR used 60 Vbeta primers and 13 Jbeta primers. Method: immunoSEQ multiplex PCR; TCRdb's copy keeps in-frame clones and lacks some. The sample has 150,000 to 200,000 clones, 84% seen once. The data were obtained in a study of cytomegalovirus exposure and HLA in healthy donors. Study-level points and caveats: Immune exposure data for these donors was limited to CMV serostatus.

The sequence was obtained from a girl aged 5-17 years in good health and CMV-seropositive. The chain recombines TRBV15 with TRBJ1-3; 7 positions match TRBD1. The sequencing input was PBMCs. The CDR3 is CATSTGQEGGNTIYF. CDR3 sequence (DNA): TGTGCCACCAGCACCGGACAGGAGGGTGGAAACACCATATATTTT.